This entry features one TCR beta chain sequence. The antigen is not known. Noted treatment: oral pan-JAK inhibitor, 5-10 mg twice daily. Sequencing used cDNA as its template, made by extracting RNA and reverse transcribing it. Repertoires were generated with immunoSEQ multiplex PCR, while TCRdb's copy carries only in-frame clones and drops some. Of 90,000 to 150,000 clones listed, approximately 53% were seen once; the top ten hold approximately 0.5%. The sample belongs to a study of CD8+ T cells in alopecia areata. The study's findings and limits: Normal skin's resident alphabeta T cells are also sequenced in scalp samples.

The specimen comprised CD4+ T cells sorted from blood, sampled at week 4, from a patient treated with tofacitinib. The receptor comes from a human donor with alopecia areata.

The CDR3 nucleotides read TGTGCCAGCAGCACCCAGGGGGACACTGAAGCTTTCTTT. It is translated as CASSTQGDTEAFF. The V call is TRBV11-2, the J call TRBJ1-1, with 7 positions matching TRBD1. Germline assignment: CDR1 SGHAT and CDR2 FQNNGV. The CDR3 sequence is 13 residues long. V lost 5 bases and J lost 3; bases outside the gene matches: 3.